The following is a TCR beta chain sequence with its context. These data are taken from a study of blood T cell repertoires in COVID-19. In the study overall: There were acute and convalescent COVID-19 samples, and they came from the United States, Italy and Spain.

Clones were sequenced by immunoSEQ multiplex PCR, and TCRdb holds only the in-frame ones, with some missing. The table records 50,000 to 85,000 clones, 91% of them present only once. The V and J ends lost 3 bases and 7 bases respectively, with 16 bases between them. The germline gives CDR1 SGHDT, CDR2 YYEEEE. CDR3 length: 14 amino acids. The chain employs TRBV5-6 and TRBJ1-2; D call uncertain. The sequenced material came from peripheral blood. This sequence was found in a human donor in a cohort sampled during active COVID-19. CDR3 bases: TGTGCCAGCAGCTCGGGGATTCTTGTAGGTGGCTACACCTTC. Translation: CASSSGILVGGYTF. Supplemented by reference TRBV5-6 and TRBJ1-2, the full variable domain reads DAGVTQSPTHLIKTRGQQVTLRCSPKSGHDTVSWYQQALGQGPQFIFQYYEEEERQRGNFPDRFSGHQFPNYSSELNVNALLLGDSALYLCASSSGILVGGYTFGSGTRLTVV.